Listed below are T cell receptor beta chains from one sample, sequenced in a study of PD-L1 blockade in urothelial cancer. Only in-frame clones appear in the TCRdb table, and some are missing; sequencing was by immunoSEQ multiplex PCR. The sample carries 130,000 or so clones, approximately 88% recorded once. The sample consisted of PBMCs, taken around atezolizumab (anti-PD-L1) treatment. These receptors originate from a man aged 45 to 65 with urothelial cancer. Both conserved end residues are part of each CDR3. D genes are given only for firm matches. Expanded clones are given a class, and other clones once, few, many or no size at all.

>TRBV27|TRBJ2-1|16|.|TRBD1
CASRGSRDRALDEQFF
TGTGCCAGCAGGGGCTCCCGGGACAGGGCTCTGGATGAGCAGTTCTTC
>TRBV4-2|TRBJ1-2|16|.|TRBD1
CASSQATGGIGYGYTF
TGTGCCAGCAGCCAAGCTACAGGGGGTATCGGCTATGGCTACACCTTC
>TRBV6-1|TRBJ1-5|14|.|.
CASRGLYSNQPQHF
TGTGCCAGCCGTGGACTTTATAGCAATCAGCCCCAGCATTTT
>TRBV2|TRBJ1-3|13|.|.
CASSSGFGNTIYF
TGTGCCAGCTCATCAGGCTTTGGAAACACCATATATTTT
>TRBV7-3|TRBJ2-3|16|.|TRBD2
CASSFGLAGGVDTQYF
TGTGCCAGCAGCTTCGGACTAGCGGGAGGGGTAGATACGCAGTATTTT
>TRBV7-9|TRBJ2-4|14|few|.
CASSFQGSGNIQYF
TGTGCCAGCAGCTTTCAGGGGTCGGGAAACATTCAGTACTTC
>TRBV19|TRBJ2-7|17|once|TRBD2
CASSIRSGRGRSYEQYF
TGTGCCAGTAGTATCCGGTCCGGCCGCGGGAGGTCCTACGAGCAGTACTTC
>TRBV9|TRBJ2-3|19|.|TRBD2
CASSVDGTTSGRRGDTQYF
TGTGCCAGCAGCGTAGACGGAACGACTAGCGGGAGGAGGGGAGATACGCAGTATTTT
>TRBV15|TRBJ2-1|17|.|TRBD2
CATSRERALAGISEQFF
TGTGCCACCAGCAGAGAACGGGCGCTAGCGGGAATCAGTGAGCAGTTCTTC
>TRBV5-1|TRBJ1-4|17|.|TRBD1
CASSLDRGPTRGEKLFF
TGCGCCAGCAGCCTGGACAGGGGCCCAACTCGGGGTGAAAAACTGTTTTTT
>TRBV21-1|TRBJ2-1|19|.|.
CASSKRASGRAGSYNEQFF
TGTGCCAGCAGCAAAAGGGCTAGCGGGAGGGCGGGCTCCTACAATGAGCAGTTCTTC
>TRBV5-3|TRBJ2-7|15|.|.
CARSLAGTLLHEQYF
TGTGCCAGAAGCTTGGCCGGGACTTTGCTTCACGAGCAGTACTTC
>TRBV5-6|TRBJ2-5|14|.|TRBD1
CASSPGTGRETQYF
TGTGCCAGCAGCCCAGGGACAGGGCGGGAGACCCAGTACTTC
>TRBV19|TRBJ2-7|13|.|TRBD1
CATGGQGSYEQYF
TGTGCCACCGGAGGACAGGGCTCCTACGAGCAGTACTTC
>TRBV15|TRBJ1-5|16|.|.
CATSLRGSRGNQPQHF
TGTGCCACCAGCCTGAGAGGTAGCAGGGGAAATCAGCCCCAGCATTTT
>TRBV2|TRBJ2-2|15|.|TRBD1
CASSGGQGATGELFF
TGTGCCAGCAGTGGGGGACAGGGGGCCACCGGGGAGCTGTTTTTT
>TRBV2|TRBJ2-7|14|.|.
CASNRASETYEQYF
TGTGCCAGCAATCGGGCTAGCGAGACCTACGAGCAGTACTTC
>TRBV5-1|TRBJ2-3|17|.|.
CASSLLFTVGLSDTQYF
TGCGCCAGCAGCCTACTCTTCACCGTGGGCCTCTCAGATACGCAGTATTTT
>TRBV19|TRBJ2-1|16|.|TRBD2
CASSILTSGWYNEQFF
TGTGCCAGTAGTATCCTCACTAGCGGGTGGTACAATGAGCAGTTCTTC
>TRBV19|TRBJ1-1|16|.|TRBD1
CASSRDRQGVDTEAFF
TGTGCCAGTAGTAGGGACCGACAGGGGGTCGACACTGAAGCTTTCTTT
>TRBV28|TRBJ2-5|11|.|.
CASSSKETQYF
TGTGCCAGCAGTTCCAAAGAGACCCAGTACTTC
>TRBV2|TRBJ1-3|14|.|TRBD1
CASSGGTGRNTIYF
TGTGCCAGCAGTGGTGGGACAGGTAGAAACACCATATATTTT
>TRBV9|TRBJ2-6|16|.|.
CASSVDRFSGANVLTF
TGTGCCAGCAGCGTAGATCGGTTCTCTGGGGCCAACGTCCTGACTTTC
>TRBV30|TRBJ2-2|16|.|TRBD1
CALKGGQGRNTGELFF
TGTGCCCTGAAGGGAGGACAGGGGAGGAACACCGGGGAGCTGTTTTTT
>TRBV28|TRBJ1-5|14|.|.
CASIQISSNQPQHF
TGTGCCAGCATACAGATCTCGAGCAATCAGCCCCAGCATTTT
>TRBV2|TRBJ1-5|15|once|TRBD1
CASSYETGVLQPQHF
TGTGCCAGCAGTTACGAGACAGGGGTTTTACAGCCCCAGCATTTT
>TRBV5-1|TRBJ1-2|15|.|.
CASSLGGEMVYGYTF
TGCGCCAGCAGCTTGGGGGGGGAGATGGTCTATGGCTACACCTTC
>TRBV28|TRBJ1-2|14|.|.
CASSLYSSARGYTF
TGTGCCAGCAGTTTATATTCCAGCGCTAGGGGCTACACCTTC
>TRBV13|TRBJ1-2|15|.|TRBD1
CASSLGLAGGYGYTF
TGTGCCAGCAGCTTAGGATTGGCAGGGGGCTATGGCTACACCTTC
>TRBV28|TRBJ1-2|15|.|TRBD1
CASSMSGQGFYGYTF
TGTGCCAGCAGTATGTCGGGACAGGGCTTCTATGGCTACACCTTC
>TRBV19|TRBJ2-3|17|.|TRBD2
CASSASGTLYLTDTQYF
TGTGCCAGTAGTGCTAGCGGGACGCTCTACCTCACAGATACGCAGTATTTT
>TRBV2|TRBJ2-7|13|once|.
CASSRRSSYEQYF
TGTGCCAGCAGTAGGAGGAGCTCCTACGAGCAGTACTTC
>TRBV27|TRBJ1-5|13|.|.
CASSDRSNQPQHF
TGTGCCAGCAGTGACAGGAGCAATCAGCCCCAGCATTTT
>TRBV6-1|TRBJ2-5|15|.|TRBD2
CASSESAGGPGTQYF
TGTGCCAGCAGTGAATCAGCGGGAGGGCCGGGGACCCAGTACTTC
>TRBV9|TRBJ2-3|15|once|.
CASSPYSNPTDTQYF
TGTGCCAGCAGCCCGTACTCGAATCCAACAGATACGCAGTATTTT
>TRBV6-6|TRBJ1-1|13|.|.
CASSFTMNTEAFF
TGTGCCAGCAGTTTTACAATGAACACTGAAGCTTTCTTT
>TRBV11-2|TRBJ2-7|12|.|.
CATAHGEVEQYF
TGTGCCACGGCTCACGGGGAGGTCGAGCAGTACTTC
>TRBV28|TRBJ1-5|17|.|TRBD1
CASLGQAWTHSNQPQHF
TGTGCCAGCCTGGGACAGGCATGGACCCATAGCAATCAGCCCCAGCATTTT
>TRBV6-6|TRBJ1-5|14|once|.
CASSYVGGDQPQHF
TGTGCCAGCAGTTACGTGGGGGGGGATCAGCCCCAGCATTTT
>TRBV11-2|TRBJ1-5|19|few|.
CASSPAHRMRIYGNQPQHF
TGTGCCAGCAGCCCAGCCCACAGGATGAGGATTTATGGCAATCAGCCCCAGCATTTT